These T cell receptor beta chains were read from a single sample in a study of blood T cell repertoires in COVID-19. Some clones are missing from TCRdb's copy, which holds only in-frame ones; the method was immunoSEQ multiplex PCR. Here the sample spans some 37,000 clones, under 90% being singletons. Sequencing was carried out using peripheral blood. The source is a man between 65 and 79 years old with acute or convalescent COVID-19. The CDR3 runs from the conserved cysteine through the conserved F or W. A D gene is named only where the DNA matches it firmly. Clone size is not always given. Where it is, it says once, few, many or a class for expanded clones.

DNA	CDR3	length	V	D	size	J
TGTGCCAGCAGCCTTACAGAGAACACTGAAGCTTTCTTT	CASSLTENTEAFF	13	TRBV7-2	NA	NA	TRBJ1-1
TGTGCCAGCAGTCCCCACGGACAGGTCAATCAGCCCCAGCATTTT	CASSPHGQVNQPQHF	15	TRBV6-2/TRBV6-3	TRBD1	NA	TRBJ1-5
TGTGCCAGCTCACCCCCAGGGGGCGTCTATTCACCCCTCCACTTT	CASSPPGGVYSPLHF	15	TRBV18	TRBD1	NA	TRBJ1-6
TGTGCCAGCACTTCGGGACAGGGAGACTCACCCCTCCACTTT	CASTSGQGDSPLHF	14	TRBV28	TRBD1	NA	TRBJ1-6
TGTGCCAGCAGTGGAAACAGGGGGGAGCCCCAGCATTTT	CASSGNRGEPQHF	13	TRBV2	TRBD1	once	TRBJ1-5
TGTGCCAGCAGCCGACTAGCGGGATACAAAGAGACCCAGTACTTC	CASSRLAGYKETQYF	15	TRBV6-2/TRBV6-3	TRBD2	NA	TRBJ2-5
TGTGCCAGCAGTCCTGGGACTAGCGGGGTCACGCAGTATTTT	CASSPGTSGVTQYF	14	TRBV27	TRBD2	NA	TRBJ2-3
TGCAGTGCTAGTCTGCACGGACAGGGGGACTCTGGAAACACCATATATTTT	CSASLHGQGDSGNTIYF	17	TRBV20-1	TRBD1	NA	TRBJ1-3
TGTGCCAGCAGCTCGCAGGGATTTACTGAAGCTTTCTTT	CASSSQGFTEAFF	13	TRBV7-2	NA	once	TRBJ1-1
TGCAGCGCCGGGACTAGCAACGAGCAGTACTTC	CSAGTSNEQYF	11	TRBV29-1	TRBD2	NA	TRBJ2-7
TGTGCCAGCACCACGACAGGGGGTGAGGAAAAACTGTTTTTT	CASTTTGGEEKLFF	14	TRBV6-5	TRBD1	NA	TRBJ1-4
TGTGCCACCAGTGAGGGTACAGGTCCCTATCAGCCCCAGCATTTT	CATSEGTGPYQPQHF	15	TRBV24-1	NA	NA	TRBJ1-5
TGTGCCAGCACCAACTACAATGAGCAGTTCTTC	CASTNYNEQFF	11	TRBV5-4	NA	NA	TRBJ2-1
TGCGCCAGCAGCCAAGACCAGCGAAGCTCCTACAATGAGCAGTTCTTC	CASSQDQRSSYNEQFF	16	TRBV4-3	NA	NA	TRBJ2-1
TGTGCCAGCAGCGCCCAAGGGACAGGGAATTACAATGAGCAGTTCTTC	CASSAQGTGNYNEQFF	16	TRBV9	TRBD1	NA	TRBJ2-1
TGCGCCAGCAGCCGATCGGCGCCAGCCAGGGCTAACTATGGCTACACCTTC	CASSRSAPARANYGYTF	17	TRBV4-1	NA	NA	TRBJ1-2
TGTGCCAGCAGCGTCGGACTAGCGTACACAGATACGCAGTATTTT	CASSVGLAYTDTQYF	15	TRBV7-2	TRBD2	medium-sized	TRBJ2-3
TGTGCCAGCAGTTCAACAGGGGGCACTGAAGCTTTCTTT	CASSSTGGTEAFF	13	TRBV6-5	TRBD1	NA	TRBJ1-1
TGCGCCAGCAGCCAAGTAGGGGGAAGGCATGGCTACACCTTC	CASSQVGGRHGYTF	14	TRBV4-1	NA	NA	TRBJ1-2
TGCGCCAGCAGCCTCCCGACTAGTTCAGATACGCAGTATTTT	CASSLPTSSDTQYF	14	TRBV5-1	NA	NA	TRBJ2-3
TGTGCCAGCACCTTAGACAGGAACTATGGCTACACCTTC	CASTLDRNYGYTF	13	TRBV28	NA	NA	TRBJ1-2
TGTGCCAGCAGCCAAGAGCCGGGACAGGGGGGCTACGAGCAGTACTTC	CASSQEPGQGGYEQYF	16	TRBV4-2	TRBD1	NA	TRBJ2-7
TGTGCCAGCAGCTCACAGGGGGGGTTCTACGAGCAGTACTTC	CASSSQGGFYEQYF	14	TRBV6-5	NA	once	TRBJ2-7
TGTGCCAGCAGCTCCCCACAGAACAATGAGCAGTTCTTC	CASSSPQNNEQFF	13	TRBV7-9	NA	NA	TRBJ2-1
TGTGCCAGCTCCCCAGGGCCCAATTCACCCCTCCACTTT	CASSPGPNSPLHF	13	TRBV18	NA	NA	TRBJ1-6
TGCAGTGCGAGACAGTACAATGAGCAGTTCTTC	CSARQYNEQFF	11	TRBV20-1	NA	once	TRBJ2-1
TGTGCCAGCTCACTCCTGGGACAGGGCCAAGAGACCCAGTACTTC	CASSLLGQGQETQYF	15	TRBV18	TRBD1	NA	TRBJ2-5
TGTGCCAGCAGCTTGGGACAAAGAGATCAGCCCCAGCATTTT	CASSLGQRDQPQHF	14	TRBV7-2	NA	NA	TRBJ1-5
TGTGCCAGCAGCGTTACCATACCGAGTTCACCCCTCCACTTT	CASSVTIPSSPLHF	14	TRBV11-2	NA	once	TRBJ1-6
TGTGCCAGCAGCTTGGGGCTAGGCCCAAATCAGCCCCAGCATTTT	CASSLGLGPNQPQHF	15	TRBV5-4	NA	NA	TRBJ1-5
TGTGCCAGCAGCTTACGACAGGGGTCCTACAATGAGCAGTTCTTC	CASSLRQGSYNEQFF	15	TRBV7-9	TRBD1	NA	TRBJ2-1
TGTGCCAGTAGTATGGTGTCAGGGGGCGACACCGGGGAGCTGTTTTTT	CASSMVSGGDTGELFF	16	TRBV19	TRBD1	NA	TRBJ2-2
TGTGCCAGCAGTGTTGACAGGGGAGGAGGCTACACCTTC	CASSVDRGGGYTF	13	TRBV2	TRBD1	NA	TRBJ1-2
TGTGCCAGCAGCCCCAGGTCGACCCAGGTGGGCACAGATACGCAGTATTTT	CASSPRSTQVGTDTQYF	17	TRBV11-2	NA	NA	TRBJ2-3
TGTGCCAGCAGCGTACTATCGGGGGGCATCAATGAGCAGTTCTTC	CASSVLSGGINEQFF	15	TRBV9	NA	NA	TRBJ2-1
TGTGCCAGCGCCCGGGGGGCCCGAGATACGCAGTATTTT	CASARGARDTQYF	13	TRBV7-2	NA	NA	TRBJ2-3
TGTGCCAGCAGCTTAAATTCGTTGGGACAACCACAAGAGACCCAGTACTTC	CASSLNSLGQPQETQYF	17	TRBV7-2	NA	NA	TRBJ2-5
TGTGCCAGCAGTTTCGCCGGGAGAAATCAGCCCCAGCATTTT	CASSFAGRNQPQHF	14	TRBV6-2/TRBV6-3	NA	NA	TRBJ1-5
TGTGCCACCAGCAGAGCCGGGGGGTCTGGAAACACCATATATTTT	CATSRAGGSGNTIYF	15	TRBV15	NA	NA	TRBJ1-3
TGTGCCACCGGGACAGGGGTGGACACTGAAGCTTTCTTT	CATGTGVDTEAFF	13	TRBV6-5	TRBD1	NA	TRBJ1-1
TGTGCCAGCAGTCGACAGGGGGGGTCCAATGAGCAGTTCTTC	CASSRQGGSNEQFF	14	TRBV3-1/TRBV3-2	TRBD1	NA	TRBJ2-1
TGTGCCAGCAGGGGGACTAGCGGGAGACCGGATACGCAGTATTTT	CASRGTSGRPDTQYF	15	TRBV4-2	TRBD2	NA	TRBJ2-3
TGTGCCAGCTCTCTCGGGGGCTACGAGCAGTACTTC	CASSLGGYEQYF	12	TRBV27	NA	NA	TRBJ2-7
TGCGCCAGCAGCCAAGAATTTGAGCGGGAGGGCCCTACAGATACGCAGTATTTT	CASSQEFEREGPTDTQYF	18	TRBV4-3	TRBD2	NA	TRBJ2-3
TGTGCCACGGGGGGGCGGGTTAAAGAGACCCAGTACTTC	CATGGRVKETQYF	13	TRBV24-1	NA	NA	TRBJ2-5
TGCGCCAGCAGCTTGGGGACAGGGGACAACTATGGCTACACCTTC	CASSLGTGDNYGYTF	15	TRBV5-1	TRBD1	NA	TRBJ1-2
TGTGCCAGCAGCCCGACAGCTATGAACACTGAAGCTTTCTTT	CASSPTAMNTEAFF	14	TRBV5-6	NA	NA	TRBJ1-1
TGTGCCAGCAGCCCAACCGGGACAGGGATGAGTGGCTACACCTTC	CASSPTGTGMSGYTF	15	TRBV5-6	TRBD1	NA	TRBJ1-2
TGTGCCAGCAGCTTAGTAATGACTAGCGGGAACTACAATGAGCAGTTCTTC	CASSLVMTSGNYNEQFF	17	TRBV7-8	TRBD2	NA	TRBJ2-1
TGTGCCAGCTCACTGGGACAGGGATTCTACGAGCAGTACTTC	CASSLGQGFYEQYF	14	TRBV18	TRBD1	NA	TRBJ2-7
TGTGCCAGTAGTATCTGGACAGGGGATGGCGAGACCCAGTACTTC	CASSIWTGDGETQYF	15	TRBV19	TRBD1	NA	TRBJ2-5
TGTGCCAGCAGTCCCTCCCCGGACATCGCCTCCTATAATTCACCCCTCCACTTT	CASSPSPDIASYNSPLHF	18	TRBV28	NA	NA	TRBJ1-6
TGTGCCAGTTCCCAAGGGGGGACCCAGTACTTC	CASSQGGTQYF	11	TRBV6-5	NA	few	TRBJ2-5
TGTGCCAGTAGTTTCCGGACAGGGGGACATGAAAAACTGTTTTTT	CASSFRTGGHEKLFF	15	TRBV19	TRBD1	NA	TRBJ1-4
TGTGCCAGCACCCCGGGGGCTAGCGGGAGGTACGGGGGAAAAGAGACCCAGTACTTC	CASTPGASGRYGGKETQYF	19	TRBV5-4	TRBD2	NA	TRBJ2-5
TGTGCCAGCAGTTACTCGCGTCAAGTGATTATAGCTTTCTTT	CASSYSRQVIIAFF	14	TRBV6-5	NA	NA	TRBJ1-1
TGTGCCAGCAGTTACCCCAGGACAGACACCGGGGAGCTGTTTTTT	CASSYPRTDTGELFF	15	TRBV6-2/TRBV6-3	NA	NA	TRBJ2-2